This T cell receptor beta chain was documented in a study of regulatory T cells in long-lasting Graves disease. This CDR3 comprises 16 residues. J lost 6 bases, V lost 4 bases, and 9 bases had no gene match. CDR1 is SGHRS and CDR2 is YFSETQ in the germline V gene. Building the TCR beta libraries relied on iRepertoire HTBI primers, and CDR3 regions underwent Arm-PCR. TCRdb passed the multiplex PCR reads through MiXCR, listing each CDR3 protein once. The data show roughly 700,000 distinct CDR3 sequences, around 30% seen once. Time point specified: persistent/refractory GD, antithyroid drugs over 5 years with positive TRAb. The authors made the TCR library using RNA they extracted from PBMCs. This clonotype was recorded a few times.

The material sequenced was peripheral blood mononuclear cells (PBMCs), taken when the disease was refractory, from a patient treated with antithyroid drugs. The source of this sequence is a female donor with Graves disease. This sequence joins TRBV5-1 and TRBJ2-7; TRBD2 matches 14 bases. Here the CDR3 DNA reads TGCGCCAGCAGCACCAGACTAGCGGGAGGGCTTGGCGAGCAGTACTTC. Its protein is CASSTRLAGGLGEQYF. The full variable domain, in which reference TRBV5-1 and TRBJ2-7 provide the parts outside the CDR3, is KAGVTQTPRYLIKTRGQQVTLSCSPISGHRSVSWYQQTPGQGLQFLFEYFSETQRNKGNFPGRFSGRQFSNSRSEMNVSTLELGDSALYLCASSTRLAGGLGEQYFGPGTRLTVT.